This T cell receptor beta chain is from a study of cytomegalovirus exposure and HLA in healthy donors. This PCR relied on a set of 60 Vbeta primers and 13 Jbeta primers. Some clones are missing from TCRdb's copy, which holds only in-frame ones; the method was immunoSEQ multiplex PCR. In total, the table holds 130,000 or so clones. CDR3 length: 15 residues. Germline V lookup: CDR1 SGHVS, CDR2 FQNEAQ. V dropped 3 bases and J dropped 4 bases, with 13 bases sitting between them. The origin of this receptor is a woman in her thirties or forties in good health and CMV-seronegative. The chain employs TRBV7-8 and TRBJ2-1; D may be TRBD2 (7 bases). What was sequenced was PBMCs. CDR3 loop: CASSFRGATYNEQFF. DNA for the CDR3: TGTGCCAGCAGCTTCCGGGGGGCGACTTACAATGAGCAGTTCTTC.